Each of the 5 T cell receptor beta chains below was sequenced from the same sample in a study of blood T cell repertoires in COVID-19. TCRdb's table, derived via immunoSEQ multiplex PCR, lists solely in-frame clones and lacks some. The repertoire holds fewer than 300,000 clones, with approximately 88% as singletons. The sample was peripheral blood. The source of these receptors is a woman aged 25 to 39 with acute or convalescent COVID-19.

The rearrangement uses TRBV5-6 and TRBJ1-2, with 7 positions matching TRBD1. CDR1 and CDR2 (germline): SGHDT, YYEEEE. Unmatched junction bases numbered 6, after V lost 0 bases and J lost 4 bases. This CDR3 region has 15 residues. Written as DNA, the CDR3 is TGTGCCAGCAGCTTGGGGTCGACAGGGTCCTATGGCTACACCTTC. Its protein is CASSLGSTGSYGYTF.

The chain recombines TRBV27 with TRBJ2-1; perhaps TRBD1 as D (5 bases). V was shortened by 3 bases and J by 0 bases, with 9 bases between the two germline ends. Germline V gives CDR1 MNHEY, CDR2 SMNVEV (reference sequence). This CDR3 contains 15 residues. CDR3 coding DNA: TGTGCCAGCAGTTTGGGGCATCGCTCCTACAATGAGCAGTTCTTC. Translation gives CASSLGHRSYNEQFF.

For this clone: This same CDR3 is encoded by further DNA sequences in the sample. This chain uses TRBV29-1 with TRBJ2-7; 7 positions match TRBD1. This CDR3 contains 11 residues. V shed 6 bases, J shed 3 bases, and the junction held 2 bases outside the gene matches. Germline assignment: CDR1 SQVTM and CDR2 ANQGSEA. The CDR3 DNA sequence: TGCAGCGTCTCAGGGGGCTACGAGCAGTACTTC. This sequence encodes CSVSGGYEQYF.

V and J are TRBV5-5 and TRBJ2-3, with D possibly matching TRBD1 (5 bases). Germline V gene lookup returns CDR1 SGHKS and CDR2 YYEKEE (reference sequence). The CDR3 is 15 amino acids. With 3 bases removed from V and 3 bases from J, the gap between germline ends came to 14 bases. The DNA for the CDR3 is TGTGCCAGCAGCTGGGAAGTAGGGGCGACAGATACGCAGTATTTT. This encodes CASSWEVGATDTQYF.

This clone was observed once. V and J are TRBV19 and TRBJ1-1; 8 bases are a match to TRBD1. After removal of 3 bases from V and 5 bases from J, the junction contained 14 bases not matched to a gene. Per the germline V gene, CDR1 is LNHDA and CDR2 is SQIVND (reference sequence). The length of the CDR3 is 17 residues. CDR3 coding DNA: TGTGCCAGTAGTATCCGAATCCTACAGGGGGTAAGGACTGAAGCTTTCTTT. This codes for CASSIRILQGVRTEAFF.